This T cell receptor beta chain was obtained from a study of blood T cell repertoires in COVID-19. Study overall: Italy, Spain and the United States were the sources of the convalescent and acute COVID-19 samples.

There are 13 residues in the CDR3. Germline CDR1 and CDR2: SQVTM and ANQGSEA. V lost 3 bases and J lost 2; bases outside the gene matches: 1. Sequencing was performed with immunoSEQ multiplex PCR; in TCRdb, only in-frame clones are kept and a portion is missing. The table shows around 150,000 clones, with around 93% occurring only once. The sequence came from a woman aged 50 to 65 with acute or convalescent COVID-19. Sequenced sample: peripheral blood. The rearrangement joins TRBV29-1 to TRBJ2-7; 10 nucleotides align to TRBD1. CDR3 sequence reads: CSVEGQGPYEQYF. DNA for the CDR3: TGCAGCGTTGAGGGACAGGGGCCCTACGAGCAGTACTTC.